This entry features one TCR beta chain sequence. Its antigen remains unknown. These data are taken from a study of long-term antiretroviral therapy in people with HIV. The run of the v3.0 immunoSEQ assay was at survey level. The data were produced by immunoSEQ multiplex PCR, yet TCRdb's version contains in-frame clones alone and is incomplete. Of 20,000 to 30,000 clones listed, approximately 83% are singletons. Findings and caveats of the study: From the mid-2000s to the late 2010s, blood was obtained, possibly while participants received older ART regimens.

Sequenced here: unsorted PBMCs, sampled 1.2 years after starting antiretroviral therapy. The clonotype originates from a man aged 50 to 60 with HIV.

CDR3 DNA sequence: TGTGCCTGCACGAGAGATACGCAGTATTTT. It codes for CACTRDTQYF. The V and J genes are TRBV30 and TRBJ2-3; D gene ambiguous. V gave up 6 bases and J gave up 5 bases, with 6 bases separating them. The V gene's germline CDR1 is GTSNPN and CDR2 SVGIG (reference sequence). The CDR3 extends over 10 amino acids.